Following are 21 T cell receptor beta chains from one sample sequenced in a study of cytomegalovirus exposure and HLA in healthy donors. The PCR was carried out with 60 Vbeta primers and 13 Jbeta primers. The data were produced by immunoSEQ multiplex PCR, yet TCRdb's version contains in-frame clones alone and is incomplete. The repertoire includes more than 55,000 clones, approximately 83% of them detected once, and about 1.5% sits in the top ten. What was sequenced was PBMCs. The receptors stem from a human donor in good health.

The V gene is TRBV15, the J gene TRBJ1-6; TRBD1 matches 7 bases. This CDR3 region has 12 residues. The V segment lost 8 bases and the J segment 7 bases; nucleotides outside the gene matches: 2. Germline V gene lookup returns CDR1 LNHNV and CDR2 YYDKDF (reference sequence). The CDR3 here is CATGTENSPLHF. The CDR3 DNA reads TGTGCCACCGGGACAGAGAATTCACCCCTCCACTTT. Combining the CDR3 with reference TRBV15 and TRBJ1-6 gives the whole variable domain DAMVIQNPRYQVTQFGKPVTLSCSQTLNHNVMYWYQQKSSQAPKLLFHYYDKDFNNEADTPDNFQSRRPNTSFCFLDIRSPGLGDTAMYLCATGTENSPLHFGNGTRLTVT.

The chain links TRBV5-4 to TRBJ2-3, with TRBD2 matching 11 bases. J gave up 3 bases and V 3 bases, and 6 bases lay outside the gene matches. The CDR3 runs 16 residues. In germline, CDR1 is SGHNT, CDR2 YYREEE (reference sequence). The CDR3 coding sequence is TGTGCCAGCAGCTCCCGGGGGACTAGCGGAACAGATACGCAGTATTTT. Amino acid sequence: CASSSRGTSGTDTQYF.

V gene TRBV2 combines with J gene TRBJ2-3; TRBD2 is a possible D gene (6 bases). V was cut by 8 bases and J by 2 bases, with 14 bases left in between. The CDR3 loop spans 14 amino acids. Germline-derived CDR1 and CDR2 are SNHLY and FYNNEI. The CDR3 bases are TGTGCCAGCGGAGGGGAGCTGATCACAGATACGCAGTATTTT. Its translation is CASGGELITDTQYF.

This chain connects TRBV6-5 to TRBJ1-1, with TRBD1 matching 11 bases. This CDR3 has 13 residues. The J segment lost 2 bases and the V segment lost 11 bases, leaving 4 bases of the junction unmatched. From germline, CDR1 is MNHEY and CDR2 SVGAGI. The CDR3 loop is CAARTGGNTEAFF. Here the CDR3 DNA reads TGTGCCGCACGGACAGGGGGCAACACTGAAGCTTTCTTT.

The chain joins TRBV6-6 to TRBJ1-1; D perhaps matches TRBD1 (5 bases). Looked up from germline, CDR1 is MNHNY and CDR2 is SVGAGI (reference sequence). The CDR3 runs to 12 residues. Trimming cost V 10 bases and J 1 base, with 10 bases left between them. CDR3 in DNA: TGTGCCACCAGACAGACGAACACTGAAGCTTTCTTT. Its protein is CATRQTNTEAFF.

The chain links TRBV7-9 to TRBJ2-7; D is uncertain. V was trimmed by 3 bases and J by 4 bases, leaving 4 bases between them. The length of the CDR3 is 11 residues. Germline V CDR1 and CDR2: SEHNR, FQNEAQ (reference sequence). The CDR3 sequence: CASSFNYEQYF. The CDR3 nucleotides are TGTGCCAGCAGCTTCAATTACGAGCAGTACTTC.

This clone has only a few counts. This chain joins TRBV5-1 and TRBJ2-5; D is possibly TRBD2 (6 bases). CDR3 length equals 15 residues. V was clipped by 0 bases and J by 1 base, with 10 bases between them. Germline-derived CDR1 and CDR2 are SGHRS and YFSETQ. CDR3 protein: CASSLAAGSQETQYF. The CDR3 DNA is TGCGCCAGCAGCTTGGCCGCGGGAAGCCAAGAGACCCAGTACTTC.

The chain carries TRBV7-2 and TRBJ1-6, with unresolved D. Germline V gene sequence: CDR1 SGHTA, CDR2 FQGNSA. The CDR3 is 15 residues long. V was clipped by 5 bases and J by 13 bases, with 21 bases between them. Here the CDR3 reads CASSRLGLEPSPLHF. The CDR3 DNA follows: TGTGCCAGCAGCAGACTCGGCCTAGAGCCTTCCCCCCTCCACTTT.

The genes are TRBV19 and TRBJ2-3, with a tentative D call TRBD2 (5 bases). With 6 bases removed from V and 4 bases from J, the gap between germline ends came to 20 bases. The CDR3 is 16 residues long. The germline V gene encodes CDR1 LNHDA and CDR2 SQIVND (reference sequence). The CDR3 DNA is TGTGCCAGTAGCCGGGGATCGGCTGCCAGCGCAGATACGCAGTATTTT. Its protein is CASSRGSAASADTQYF.

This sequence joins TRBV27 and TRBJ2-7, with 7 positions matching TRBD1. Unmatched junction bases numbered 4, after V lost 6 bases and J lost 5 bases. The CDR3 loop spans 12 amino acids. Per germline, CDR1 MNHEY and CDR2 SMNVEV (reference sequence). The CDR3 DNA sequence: TGTGCCAGCAGGACAGGGTACGACGAGCAGTACTTC. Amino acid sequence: CASRTGYDEQYF.

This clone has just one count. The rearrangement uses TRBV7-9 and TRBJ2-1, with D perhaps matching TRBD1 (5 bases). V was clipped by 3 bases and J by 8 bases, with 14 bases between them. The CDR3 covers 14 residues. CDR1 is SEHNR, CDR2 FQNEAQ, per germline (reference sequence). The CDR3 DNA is TGTGCCAGCAGCTTGCAGGGTCCCCGGGATGAGCAGTTCTTC. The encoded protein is CASSLQGPRDEQFF.

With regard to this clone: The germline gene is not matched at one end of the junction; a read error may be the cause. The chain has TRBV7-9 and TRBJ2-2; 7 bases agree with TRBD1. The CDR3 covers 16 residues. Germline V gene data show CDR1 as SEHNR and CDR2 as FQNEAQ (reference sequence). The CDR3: CSSSSTGIAYTGELFF. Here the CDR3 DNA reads TGTTCCAGCAGCTCGACAGGGATCGCGTACACCGGGGAGCTGTTTTTT.

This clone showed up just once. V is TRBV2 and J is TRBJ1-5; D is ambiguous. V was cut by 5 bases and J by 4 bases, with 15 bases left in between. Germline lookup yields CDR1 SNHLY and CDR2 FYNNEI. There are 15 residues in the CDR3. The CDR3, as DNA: TGTGCCAGCAGTCTTACGTTAGTCGAAAATCAGCCCCAGCATTTT. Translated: CASSLTLVENQPQHF.

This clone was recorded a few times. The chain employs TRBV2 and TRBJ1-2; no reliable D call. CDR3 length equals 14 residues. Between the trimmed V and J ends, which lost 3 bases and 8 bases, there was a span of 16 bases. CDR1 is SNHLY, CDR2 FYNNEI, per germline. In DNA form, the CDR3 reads TGTGCCAGCAGTGAGTTGACAAGCCCAGGCGGCTACACCTTC. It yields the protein CASSELTSPGGYTF.

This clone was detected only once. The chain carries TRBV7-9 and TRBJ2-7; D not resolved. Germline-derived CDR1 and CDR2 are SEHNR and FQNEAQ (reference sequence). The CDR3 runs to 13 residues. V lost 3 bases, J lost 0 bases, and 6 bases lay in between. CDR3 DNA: TGTGCCAGCAGCTTTCACAGCTCCTACGAGCAGTACTTC. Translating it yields CASSFHSSYEQYF.

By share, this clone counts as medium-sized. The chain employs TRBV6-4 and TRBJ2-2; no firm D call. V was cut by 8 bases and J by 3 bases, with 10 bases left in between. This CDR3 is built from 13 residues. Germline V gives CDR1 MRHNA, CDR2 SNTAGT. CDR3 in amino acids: CASSDKDTGELFF. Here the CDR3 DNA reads TGTGCCAGCTCCGACAAAGACACCGGGGAGCTGTTTTTT.

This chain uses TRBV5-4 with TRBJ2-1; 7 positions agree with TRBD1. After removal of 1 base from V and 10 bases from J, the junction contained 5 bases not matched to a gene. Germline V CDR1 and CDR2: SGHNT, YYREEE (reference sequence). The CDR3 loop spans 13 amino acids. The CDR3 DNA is TGTGCCAGCAGCTTGAACGCAGGGGGAGAGCAGTTCTTC. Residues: CASSLNAGGEQFF.

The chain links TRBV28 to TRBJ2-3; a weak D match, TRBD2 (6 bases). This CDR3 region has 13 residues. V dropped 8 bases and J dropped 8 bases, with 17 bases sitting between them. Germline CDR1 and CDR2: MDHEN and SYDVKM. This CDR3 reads CASRDSLGGTQYF. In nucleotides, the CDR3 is TGTGCCAGCCGAGACAGTCTGGGGGGTACGCAGTATTTT.

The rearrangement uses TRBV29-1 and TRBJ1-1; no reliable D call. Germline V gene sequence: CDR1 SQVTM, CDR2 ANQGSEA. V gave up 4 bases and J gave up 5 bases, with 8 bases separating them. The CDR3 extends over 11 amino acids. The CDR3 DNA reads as TGCAGCGTTGTTCCGGTTACTGAAGCTTTCTTT. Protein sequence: CSVVPVTEAFF.

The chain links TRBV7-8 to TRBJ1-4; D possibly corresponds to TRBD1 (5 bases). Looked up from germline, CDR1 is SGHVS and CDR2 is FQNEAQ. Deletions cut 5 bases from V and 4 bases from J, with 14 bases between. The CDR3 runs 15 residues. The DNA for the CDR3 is TGTGCCAGCAGCCTTATGGGGCGGATTAATGAAAAACTGTTTTTT. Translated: CASSLMGRINEKLFF.

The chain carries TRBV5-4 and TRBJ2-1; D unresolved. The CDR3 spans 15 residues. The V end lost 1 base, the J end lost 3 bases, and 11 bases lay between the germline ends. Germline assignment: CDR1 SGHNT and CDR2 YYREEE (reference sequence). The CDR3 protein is CASSLTPGDYNEQFF. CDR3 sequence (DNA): TGTGCCAGCAGCTTGACGCCTGGAGACTACAATGAGCAGTTCTTC. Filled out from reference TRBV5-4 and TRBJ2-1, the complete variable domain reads ETGVTQSPTHLIKTRGQQVTLRCSSQSGHNTVSWYQQALGQGPQFIFQYYREEENGRGNFPPRFSGLQFPNYSSELNVNALELDDSALYLCASSLTPGDYNEQFFGPGTRLTVL.